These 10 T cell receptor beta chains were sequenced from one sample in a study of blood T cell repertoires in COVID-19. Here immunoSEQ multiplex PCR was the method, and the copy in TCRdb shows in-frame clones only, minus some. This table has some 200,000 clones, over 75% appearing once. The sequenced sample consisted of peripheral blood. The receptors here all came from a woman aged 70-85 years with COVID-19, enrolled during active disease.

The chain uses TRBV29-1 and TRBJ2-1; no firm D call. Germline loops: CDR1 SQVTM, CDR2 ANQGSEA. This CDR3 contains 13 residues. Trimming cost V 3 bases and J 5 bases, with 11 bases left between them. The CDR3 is CSVDKIADNEQFF. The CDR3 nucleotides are TGCAGCGTTGATAAGATAGCCGACAATGAGCAGTTCTTC.

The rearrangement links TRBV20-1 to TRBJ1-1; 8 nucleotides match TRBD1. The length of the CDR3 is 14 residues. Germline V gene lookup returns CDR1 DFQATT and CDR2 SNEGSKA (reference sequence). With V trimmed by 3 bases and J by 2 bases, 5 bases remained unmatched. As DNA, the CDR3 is TGCAGTGCTAGTCCAGGGGGCGTAAACACTGAAGCTTTCTTT. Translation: CSASPGGVNTEAFF.

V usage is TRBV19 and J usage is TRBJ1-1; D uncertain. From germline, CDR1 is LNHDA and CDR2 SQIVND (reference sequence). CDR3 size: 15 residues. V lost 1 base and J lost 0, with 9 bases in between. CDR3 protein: CASSIASIMNTEAFF. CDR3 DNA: TGTGCCAGTAGTATAGCGTCTATAATGAACACTGAAGCTTTCTTT. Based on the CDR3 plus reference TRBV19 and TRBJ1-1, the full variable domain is DGGITQSPKYLFRKEGQNVTLSCEQNLNHDAMYWYRQDPGQGLRLIYYSQIVNDFQKGDIAEGYSVSREKKESFPLTVTSAQKNPTAFYLCASSIASIMNTEAFFGQGTRLTVV.

CDR3 residues: CSAGDSSYEQYF. CDR3 DNA: TGCAGCGCAGGGGACTCATCCTACGAGCAGTACTTC. The rearrangement links TRBV29-1 to TRBJ2-7; the D gene could be TRBD1 or TRBD2 (6 bases each). Trimming stripped 7 bases from V and 1 base from J, with 11 bases between. Germline V CDR1 and CDR2: SQVTM, ANQGSEA. The CDR3 totals 12 residues.

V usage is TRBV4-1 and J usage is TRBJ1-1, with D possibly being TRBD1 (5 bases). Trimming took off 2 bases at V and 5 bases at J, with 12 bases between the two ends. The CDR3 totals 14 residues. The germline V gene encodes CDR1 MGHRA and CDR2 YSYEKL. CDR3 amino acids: CASSQPITGTEAFF. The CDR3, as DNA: TGCGCCAGCAGCCAACCTATCACAGGTACTGAAGCTTTCTTT.

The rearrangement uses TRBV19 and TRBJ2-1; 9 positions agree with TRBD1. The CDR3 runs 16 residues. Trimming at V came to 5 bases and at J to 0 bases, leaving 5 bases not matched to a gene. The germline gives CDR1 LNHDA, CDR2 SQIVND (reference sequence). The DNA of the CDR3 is TGTGCCAGTAGTTCCGACAGGGGGATCTCCTACAATGAGCAGTTCTTC. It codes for CASSSDRGISYNEQFF.

CDR3 bases: TGTGCCAGCTCGCCGATAGCCAAGCGACTAGCGGGGACTTCATTTCGAGACAATGAGCAGTTCTTC. It is translated as CASSPIAKRLAGTSFRDNEQFF. The chain links TRBV18 to TRBJ2-1; 11 bases align to TRBD2. Germline CDR1 KGHSH, CDR2 LQKENI. The V and J ends lost 6 bases and 5 bases, in that order; junction bases with no gene match: 27. The CDR3 contains 22 residues.

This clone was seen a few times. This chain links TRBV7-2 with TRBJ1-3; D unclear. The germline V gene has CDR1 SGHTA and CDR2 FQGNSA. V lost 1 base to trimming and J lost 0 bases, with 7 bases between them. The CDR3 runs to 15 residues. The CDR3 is CASSLDSHSGNTIYF. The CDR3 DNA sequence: TGTGCCAGCAGCTTAGATTCCCACTCTGGAAACACCATATATTTT.

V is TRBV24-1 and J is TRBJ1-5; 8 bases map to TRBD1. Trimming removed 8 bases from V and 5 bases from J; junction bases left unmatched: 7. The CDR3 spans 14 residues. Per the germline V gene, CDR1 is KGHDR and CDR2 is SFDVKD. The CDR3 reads CATNRDRMDQPQHF. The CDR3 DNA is TGTGCCACCAACCGGGACAGGATGGATCAGCCCCAGCATTTT.

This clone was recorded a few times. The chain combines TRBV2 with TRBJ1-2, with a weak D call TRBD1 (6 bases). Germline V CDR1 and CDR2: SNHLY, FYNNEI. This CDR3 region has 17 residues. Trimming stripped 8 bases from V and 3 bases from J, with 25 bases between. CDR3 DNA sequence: TGTGCCAGCCACGACTGGGGGCAGGTTACGAAAGACTATGGCTACACCTTC. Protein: CASHDWGQVTKDYGYTF.